The source of this T cell receptor (beta chain) is a study of PD-L1 blockade in urothelial cancer. About the research overall: About 85% of the roughly 29 patients comprised males who had bladder-origin urothelial cancer. Blood-derived samples held a median roughly 150,000 T cells. Blood analysis was done at 3 weeks (second dose) and 6 weeks after treatment began.

The templates were synthetic TCR analogs, and they were spiked into each PCR. The table came from immunoSEQ multiplex PCR; TCRdb's copy has only in-frame clones and leaves some out. The sample records fewer than 50,000 clones, around nine tenths being singletons. The time point denotes: pretreatment peripheral blood. Sequenced material: PBMCs, taken around atezolizumab (anti-PD-L1) treatment. The source is a donor aged 40 or over with urothelial cancer.

CDR3 loop: CASIAGGNTGELFF. In nucleotides, the CDR3 is TGTGCCAGCATAGCGGGGGGGAACACCGGGGAGCTGTTTTTT. The chain couples TRBV28 to TRBJ2-2; the match to TRBD2 covers 10 bases. The CDR3 totals 14 residues. Per germline, CDR1 MDHEN and CDR2 SYDVKM. Unmatched junction bases numbered 0, after V lost 7 bases and J lost 1 base.